The 12 T cell receptor beta chains reported below all come from one sample, sequenced in a study of cytomegalovirus exposure and HLA in healthy donors. Both 60 Vbeta primers and 13 Jbeta primers went into the PCR. Assay used: immunoSEQ multiplex PCR; TCRdb lists only in-frame clones, some missing. The top ten hold roughly 8.2% of the sample, which has around 120,000 clones, over 60% seen once. Sequencing used PBMCs. The source is a woman aged 40 to 50 in good health and CMV-seropositive.

The chain links TRBV6-5 to TRBJ2-7, with a possible D match to TRBD2 (5 bases). Germline CDR1 and CDR2: MNHEY and SVGAGI. The CDR3 loop spans 14 amino acids. Trimming pared 0 bases from V and 5 bases from J, leaving 11 bases between. CDR3 sequence reads: CASSYSGGNDEQYF. The CDR3 DNA is TGTGCCAGCAGTTACTCCGGAGGTAATGACGAGCAGTACTTC.

V is TRBV9 and J is TRBJ1-2, with D possibly being TRBD1 (5 bases). Germline-derived CDR1 and CDR2 are SGDLS and YYNGEE. Trimming removed 1 base from V and 0 bases from J, with 7 bases in between. This CDR3 spans 14 amino acids. The CDR3 DNA sequence: TGTGCCAGCAGCGTAACAGGAGCTAACTATGGCTACACCTTC. Translation: CASSVTGANYGYTF.

The chain employs TRBV4-3 and TRBJ2-3; 14 bases match TRBD2. Trimming at V came to 1 base and at J to 1 base, leaving 4 bases not matched to a gene. CDR1 and CDR2 from the germline V gene are LGHNA and YSLEER. The CDR3 is 18 residues long. The CDR3 nucleotides are TGCGCCAGCAGCCAAGGCTCGGGACTAGCGGGGGGCACAGATACGCAGTATTTT. Residues: CASSQGSGLAGGTDTQYF.

The chain links TRBV5-4 to TRBJ1-3; the match to TRBD1 covers 10 bases. The CDR3 sequence is 16 residues long. In germline, CDR1 is SGHNT, CDR2 YYREEE (reference sequence). J lost 4 bases, V lost 4 bases, and 8 bases had no gene match. CDR3 sequence (DNA): TGTGCCAGCAGCCGGGGACAGGGGAGCTCGGGAAACACCATATATTTT. Translating gives CASSRGQGSSGNTIYF.

The chain is built from TRBV5-1 and TRBJ2-1, with D uncertain. The germline V gene has CDR1 SGHRS and CDR2 YFSETQ. This CDR3 is built from 15 residues. V was trimmed by 1 base and J by 3 bases, leaving 11 bases between them. CDR3 protein: CASSLWAGSYNEQFF. The CDR3 nucleotides are TGCGCCAGCAGCTTGTGGGCAGGTAGCTACAATGAGCAGTTCTTC. The full variable domain, in which reference TRBV5-1 and TRBJ2-1 provide the parts outside the CDR3, is KAGVTQTPRYLIKTRGQQVTLSCSPISGHRSVSWYQQTPGQGLQFLFEYFSETQRNKGNFPGRFSGRQFSNSRSEMNVSTLELGDSALYLCASSLWAGSYNEQFFGPGTRLTVL.

The chain uses TRBV5-4 and TRBJ1-2; D is uncertain. Trimming removed 0 bases from V and 2 bases from J, with 11 bases in between. The germline V gene has CDR1 SGHNT and CDR2 YYREEE (reference sequence). The CDR3 sequence is 15 residues long. In DNA form, the CDR3 reads TGTGCCAGCAGCTTGGGTTGGGAGGGAAACTATGGCTACACCTTC. The encoded protein is CASSLGWEGNYGYTF.

The V call is TRBV4-3, the J call TRBJ1-1, with 10 bases aligning to TRBD1. This CDR3 has 15 residues. The ends lost 1 base at V and 4 bases at J; junction bases unmatched: 3. CDR1 and CDR2 from the germline V gene are LGHNA and YSLEER. The chain's CDR3 is CASSQVDRGSTEAFF. The CDR3 DNA reads as TGCGCCAGCAGCCAAGTGGACAGGGGGTCCACTGAAGCTTTCTTT.

This clone was recorded a few times. This chain joins TRBV9 and TRBJ2-3; the match to TRBD2 covers 7 bases. The V gene end was trimmed by 4 bases and the J gene end by 4 bases; junction bases not matched to a gene: 6. The CDR3 sequence is 14 residues long. CDR1 and CDR2 from the germline V gene are SGDLS and YYNGEE. The CDR3 sequence: CASSSTSDPDTQYF. The CDR3, as DNA: TGTGCCAGCAGCTCTACTAGCGATCCAGATACGCAGTATTTT.

This chain connects TRBV28 to TRBJ1-5; no definite D call. The V end was cut by 11 bases, the J end by 2 bases, with 7 bases between. Per germline, CDR1 MDHEN and CDR2 SYDVKM. The CDR3 contains 11 residues. The CDR3 DNA is TGTGCCGCCCAGGGCAATCAGCCCCAGCATTTT. Protein product: CAAQGNQPQHF.

The chain combines TRBV4-1 with TRBJ1-4; D is perhaps TRBD1 (6 bases). Per the germline V gene, CDR1 is MGHRA and CDR2 is YSYEKL. V lost 4 bases to trimming and J lost 5 bases, with 14 bases between them. This CDR3 region has 15 residues. The CDR3 protein is CASSLGQPVNEKLFF. As DNA, the CDR3 is TGCGCCAGCAGCCTAGGACAGCCAGTAAATGAAAAACTGTTTTTT.

The chain recombines TRBV11-1 with TRBJ1-1; possible D gene TRBD1, 6 bases. CDR3 size: 15 residues. The germline CDR1 and CDR2 sequences are SGHAT and FQDESV (reference sequence). V was cut by 8 bases and J by 2 bases, with 18 bases left in between. For the CDR3, the DNA is TGTGCCAGCCTACCAGGGGTCTCCCCTAACACTGAAGCTTTCTTT. It is translated as CASLPGVSPNTEAFF.

V and J are TRBV7-3 and TRBJ2-2; possibly TRBD2 for D (5 bases). Germline V CDR1 and CDR2: SGHTA, FQGTGA. The V end was cut by 2 bases, the J end by 5 bases, with 6 bases between. The CDR3 length is 13 residues. CDR3 residues: CASSLPGTGELFF. In DNA form, the CDR3 reads TGTGCCAGCAGCTTACCGGGGACCGGGGAGCTGTTTTTT.